This T cell receptor beta chain was sequenced in a study of human thymus T cells. Thymic samples were excised during corrective heart operations. Congenital heart defects were the reason for the corrective surgery that the donors, healthy Finnish infants, were having. On this clone itself: Its antigen remains unknown.

Libraries were prepared by immunoSEQ multiplex PCR; TCRdb keeps only in-frame clonotypes and omits some of them. The sample carries 60,000 to 75,000 clones, 95% recorded once. General study findings and limits: Gene usage (both V and J) appeared biased in thymic and blood repertoires. Related research has reported that thymic repertoires overlap highly among unrelated individuals.

Germline V gene sequence: CDR1 MDHEN, CDR2 SYDVKM. Trimming shortened V by 6 bases and J by 0 bases, and 21 bases separated the two germline ends. This CDR3 has 18 amino acids. The TCR originated in a girl in the first two years of life with a congenital heart defect but otherwise immunologically healthy. The chain carries TRBV28 and TRBJ1-5; no clear D gene. Sequencing was done on a sample of thymus tissue. The DNA of the CDR3 is TGTGCCAGCAGCGCGAACCCATGGGGAGATCATAGCAATCAGCCCCAGCATTTT. It is translated as CASSANPWGDHSNQPQHF.